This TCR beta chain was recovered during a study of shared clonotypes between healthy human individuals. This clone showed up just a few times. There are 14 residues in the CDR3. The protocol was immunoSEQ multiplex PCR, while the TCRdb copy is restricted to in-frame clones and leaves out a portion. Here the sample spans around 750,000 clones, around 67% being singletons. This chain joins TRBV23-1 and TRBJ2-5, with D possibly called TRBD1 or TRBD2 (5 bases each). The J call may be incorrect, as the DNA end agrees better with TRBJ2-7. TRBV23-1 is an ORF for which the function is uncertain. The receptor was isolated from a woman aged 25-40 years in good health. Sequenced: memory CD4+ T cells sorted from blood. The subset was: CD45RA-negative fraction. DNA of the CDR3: TGCGCCAGCAGTCACCCAGGGACCCACTACGAGCAGTACTTC. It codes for CASSHPGTHYEQYF.